Below, 12 T cell receptor beta chains from the same sample are listed, as sequenced in a study of radiation and T cells in renal cell carcinoma. Described time point: blood 4 weeks post-SBRT, at nephrectomy. Treatment described: 15 Gy SBRT to primary tumor, nephrectomy 4 weeks later. Produced via immunoSEQ multiplex PCR; TCRdb's table is partial and in-frame only. The table lists fewer than 85,000 clones, 80% to 90% of them singletons. The sequences come from blood, collected from a patient whose treatment included radiotherapy and nephrectomy. The source of these receptors is a woman in her seventies with renal cell carcinoma.

The V and J genes are TRBV15 and TRBJ2-3; the D gene is possibly TRBD2 (5 bases). Germline V lookup: CDR1 LNHNV, CDR2 YYDKDF (reference sequence). CDR3 length: 18 amino acids. Trimming removed 0 bases from V and 2 bases from J, with 18 bases in between. The DNA for the CDR3 is TGTGCCACCAGCAGAGACCCGAGGGCCCTTTCGGTCACAGATACGCAGTATTTT. This gives the protein CATSRDPRALSVTDTQYF.

The chain joins TRBV27 to TRBJ1-4; D is possibly TRBD1 (6 bases). V lost 1 base, J lost 3 bases, and 9 bases lay in between. Germline assignment: CDR1 MNHEY and CDR2 SMNVEV (reference sequence). The CDR3 consists of 15 residues. In nucleotides, the CDR3 is TGTGCCAGCAGTTTATTTAGGACAGCTAATGAAAAACTGTTTTTT. Its protein is CASSLFRTANEKLFF.

This sequence joins TRBV2 and TRBJ2-5, with 9 bases fitting TRBD1. The CDR3 sequence is 15 residues long. V shed 7 bases, J shed 1 base, and the junction held 7 bases outside the gene matches. Germline CDR1 reads SNHLY; CDR2 reads FYNNEI. This CDR3 is CASTNGQGSQETQYF. CDR3 nucleotide sequence: TGTGCCAGCACCAACGGACAGGGGTCCCAAGAGACCCAGTACTTC. Filled out from reference TRBV2 and TRBJ2-5, the complete variable domain reads EPEVTQTPSHQVTQMGQEVILRCVPISNHLYFYWYRQILGQKVEFLVSFYNNEISEKSEIFDDQFSVERPDGSNFTLKIRSTKLEDSAMYFCASTNGQGSQETQYFGPGTRLLVL.

V gene TRBV6-5 combines with J gene TRBJ2-5, with 7 bases lining up with TRBD1. V dropped 5 bases and J dropped 0; count of bases not matched to a gene: 6. CDR1 and CDR2 (germline): MNHEY, SVGAGI. This CDR3 is 15 amino acids long. CDR3 in DNA: TGTGCCAGCAGTCCCGGACAGGCCAACCAAGAGACCCAGTACTTC. It yields the protein CASSPGQANQETQYF.

This clone was seen once. The chain is built from TRBV28 and TRBJ2-1, with 9 bases fitting TRBD1. With V trimmed by 5 bases and J by 11 bases, 7 bases remained unmatched. CDR3 length: 13 amino acids. Germline V gene data show CDR1 as MDHEN and CDR2 as SYDVKM. CDR3: CASSRDRVHQQFF. As DNA, the CDR3 is TGTGCCAGCAGTCGGGACAGGGTCCATCAGCAGTTCTTC. The variable domain in full, with the rest retrieved from reference TRBV28 and TRBJ2-1, is DVKVTQSSRYLVKRTGEKVFLECVQDMDHENMFWYRQDPGLGLRLIYFSYDVKMKEKGDIPEGYSVSREKKERFSLILESASTNQTSMYLCASSRDRVHQQFFGPGTRLTVL.

V is TRBV20-1 and J is TRBJ1-2; D remains ambiguous. The length of the CDR3 is 11 residues. CDR1 and CDR2 (germline): DFQATT, SNEGSKA (reference sequence). The V end was cut by 2 bases, the J end by 8 bases, with 9 bases between. CDR3: CSARFLGGYTF. As DNA, the CDR3 is TGCAGTGCTAGATTCCTTGGGGGCTACACCTTC.

This clone was picked up one time. The chain couples TRBV28 to TRBJ1-5; 7 nucleotides match TRBD1. Germline CDR1 is MDHEN and CDR2 is SYDVKM. CDR3 length: 13 amino acids. The trim removed 6 bases at V and 7 bases at J, leaving 6 bases unmatched. CDR3 sequence: CASRTPGGQPQHF. The CDR3 nucleotides read TGTGCCAGCAGGACCCCAGGGGGGCAGCCCCAGCATTTT.

The chain combines TRBV9 with TRBJ2-1; 14 bases fit TRBD2. Germline V gives CDR1 SGDLS, CDR2 YYNGEE. J lost 2 bases, V lost 0 bases, and 7 bases had no gene match. The CDR3 sequence is 19 residues long. CDR3 loop: CASSVGWTSGGPTYNEQFF. CDR3 bases: TGTGCCAGCAGCGTAGGCTGGACTAGCGGGGGGCCTACCTACAATGAGCAGTTCTTC. Full variable domain (rest looked up from reference TRBV9 and TRBJ2-1): DSGVTQTPKHLITATGQRVTLRCSPRSGDLSVYWYQQSLDQGLQFLIQYYNGEERAKGNILERFSAQQFPDLHSELNLSSLELGDSALYFCASSVGWTSGGPTYNEQFFGPGTRLTVL.

The chain couples TRBV5-6 to TRBJ2-7, with TRBD2 as a possible D gene (5 bases). This CDR3 has 14 amino acids. V gave up 5 bases and J gave up 0 bases, with 12 bases separating them. Germline CDR1 is SGHDT and CDR2 is YYEEEE. The DNA for the CDR3 is TGTGCCAGCAGTGACTACCGATACTCCTACGAGCAGTACTTC. This codes for CASSDYRYSYEQYF.

The rearrangement uses TRBV25-1 and TRBJ2-6; D is ambiguous. The CDR3 has 15 residues. Germline V gene lookup returns CDR1 MGHDK and CDR2 SYGVNS. The germline V and J ends were trimmed by 4 bases and 0 bases, with 7 bases remaining between them. This CDR3 is CASSAGLSGANVLTF. As DNA, the CDR3 is TGTGCCAGCAGTGCCGGGCTCTCTGGGGCCAACGTCCTGACTTTC. The full variable domain, its missing parts supplied by reference TRBV25-1 and TRBJ2-6, is EADIYQTPRYLVIGTGKKITLECSQTMGHDKMYWYQQDPGMELHLIHYSYGVNSTEKGDLSSESTVSRIRTEHFPLTLESARPSHTSQYLCASSAGLSGANVLTFGAGSRLTVL.

V and J are TRBV11-1 and TRBJ2-5; no definite D call. The germline CDR1 and CDR2 sequences are SGHAT and FQDESV (reference sequence). The germline V and J ends were trimmed by 5 bases and 5 bases, with 12 bases remaining between them. The CDR3 sequence is 13 residues long. CDR3 sequence: CASSLGFAETQYF. The CDR3 DNA reads as TGTGCCAGCAGCCTCGGGTTTGCGGAGACCCAGTACTTC.

The rearrangement uses TRBV6-1 and TRBJ1-5; D remains ambiguous. Germline lookup yields CDR1 MNHNS and CDR2 SASEGT. V gave up 7 bases and J gave up 10 bases, with 20 bases separating them. This CDR3 is built from 14 residues. The chain's CDR3 is CASTSPTGWEPQHF. The CDR3, as DNA: TGTGCCAGCACCAGTCCCACTGGGTGGGAACCCCAGCATTTT.